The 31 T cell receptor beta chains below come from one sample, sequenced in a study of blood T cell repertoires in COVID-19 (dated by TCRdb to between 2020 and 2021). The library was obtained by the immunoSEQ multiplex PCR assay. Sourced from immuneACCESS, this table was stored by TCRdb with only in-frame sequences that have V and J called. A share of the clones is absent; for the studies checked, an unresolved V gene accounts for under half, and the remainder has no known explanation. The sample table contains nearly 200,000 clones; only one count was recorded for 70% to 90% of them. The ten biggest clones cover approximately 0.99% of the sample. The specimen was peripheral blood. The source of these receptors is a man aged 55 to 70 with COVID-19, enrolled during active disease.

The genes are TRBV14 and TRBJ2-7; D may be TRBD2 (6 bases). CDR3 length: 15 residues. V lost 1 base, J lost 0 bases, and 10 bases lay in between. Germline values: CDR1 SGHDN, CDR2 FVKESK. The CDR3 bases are TGTGCCAGCAGCCAAGCTACTAGCTACTCCTACGAGCAGTACTTC. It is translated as CASSQATSYSYEQYF.

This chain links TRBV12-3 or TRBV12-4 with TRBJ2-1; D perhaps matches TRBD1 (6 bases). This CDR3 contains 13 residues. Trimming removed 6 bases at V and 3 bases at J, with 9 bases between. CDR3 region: CASSGTLYNEQFF. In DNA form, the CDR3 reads TGTGCCAGCAGCGGGACACTCTACAATGAGCAGTTCTTC.

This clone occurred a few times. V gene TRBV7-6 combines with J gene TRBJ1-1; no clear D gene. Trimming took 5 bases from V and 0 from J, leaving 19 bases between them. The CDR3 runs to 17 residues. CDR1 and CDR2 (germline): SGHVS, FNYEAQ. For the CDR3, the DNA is TGTGCCAGCAGCCTTAAGAGGATGAGGGATATGAACACTGAAGCTTTCTTT. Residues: CASSLKRMRDMNTEAFF.

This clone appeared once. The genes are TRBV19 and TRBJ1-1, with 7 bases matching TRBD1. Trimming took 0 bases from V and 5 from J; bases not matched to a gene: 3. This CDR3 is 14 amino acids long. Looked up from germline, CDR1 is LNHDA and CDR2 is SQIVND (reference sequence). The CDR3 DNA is TGTGCCAGTAGTATAGACTCGACAGGGACTGAAGCTTTCTTT. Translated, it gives CASSIDSTGTEAFF.

CDR3 protein: CASGLGRGGNQPQHF. CDR3 bases: TGTGCTAGTGGTTTGGGACGGGGAGGAAATCAGCCCCAGCATTTT. The V and J genes are TRBV12-5 and TRBJ1-5; D is unresolved. Per the germline V gene, CDR1 is LGHNT and CDR2 is FRNRAP. CDR3 size: 15 residues. V was pared by 1 base and J by 4 bases, with 11 bases between.

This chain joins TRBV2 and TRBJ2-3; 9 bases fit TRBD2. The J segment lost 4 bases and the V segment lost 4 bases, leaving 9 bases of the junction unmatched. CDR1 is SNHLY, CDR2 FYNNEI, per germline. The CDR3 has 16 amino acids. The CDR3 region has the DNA TGTGCCAGCAGTGCACTAGCGGGTGGGAATGCAGATACGCAGTATTTT. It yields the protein CASSALAGGNADTQYF.

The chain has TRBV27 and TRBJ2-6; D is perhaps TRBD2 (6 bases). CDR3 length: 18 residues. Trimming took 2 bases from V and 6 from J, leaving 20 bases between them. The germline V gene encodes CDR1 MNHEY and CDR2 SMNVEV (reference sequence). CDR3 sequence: CASSLGRGFGGAANVLTF. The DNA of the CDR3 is TGTGCCAGCAGTTTAGGCCGGGGGTTCGGCGGTGCGGCCAACGTCCTGACTTTC.

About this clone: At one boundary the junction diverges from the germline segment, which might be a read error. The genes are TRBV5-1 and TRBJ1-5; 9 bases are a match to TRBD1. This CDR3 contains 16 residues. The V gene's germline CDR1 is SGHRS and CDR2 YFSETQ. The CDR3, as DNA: TGCGCCAGCAGCTTGGAGGGGACAGGGAACAATCAACCCCAGCATTTT. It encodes CASSLEGTGNNQPQHF.

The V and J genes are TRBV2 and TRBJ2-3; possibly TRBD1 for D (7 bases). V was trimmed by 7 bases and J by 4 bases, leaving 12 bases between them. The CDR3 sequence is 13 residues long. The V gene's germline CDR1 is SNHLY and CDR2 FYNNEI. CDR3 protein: CASNWRGPDTQYF. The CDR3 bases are TGTGCCAGCAACTGGAGGGGGCCAGATACGCAGTATTTT.

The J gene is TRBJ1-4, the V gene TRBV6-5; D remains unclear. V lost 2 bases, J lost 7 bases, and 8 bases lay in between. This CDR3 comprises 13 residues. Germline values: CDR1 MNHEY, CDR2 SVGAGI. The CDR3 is CASSYGGFEKLFF. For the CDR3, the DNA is TGTGCCAGCAGTTACGGAGGATTTGAAAAACTGTTTTTT.

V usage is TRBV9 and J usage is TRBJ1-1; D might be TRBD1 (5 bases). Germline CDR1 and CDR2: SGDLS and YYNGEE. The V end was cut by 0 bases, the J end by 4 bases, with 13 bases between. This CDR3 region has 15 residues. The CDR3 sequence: CASSVDFGGGTEAFF. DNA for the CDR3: TGTGCCAGCAGCGTAGACTTCGGGGGGGGCACTGAAGCTTTCTTT. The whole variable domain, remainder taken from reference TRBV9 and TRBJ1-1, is DSGVTQTPKHLITATGQRVTLRCSPRSGDLSVYWYQQSLDQGLQFLIQYYNGEERAKGNILERFSAQQFPDLHSELNLSSLELGDSALYFCASSVDFGGGTEAFFGQGTRLTVV.

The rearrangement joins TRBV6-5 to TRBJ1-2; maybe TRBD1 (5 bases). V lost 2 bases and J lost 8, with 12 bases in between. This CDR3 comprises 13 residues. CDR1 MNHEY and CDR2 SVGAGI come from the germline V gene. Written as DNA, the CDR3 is TGTGCCAGCAGTTACCGACAGCTAGGAGGCTACACCTTC. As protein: CASSYRQLGGYTF.

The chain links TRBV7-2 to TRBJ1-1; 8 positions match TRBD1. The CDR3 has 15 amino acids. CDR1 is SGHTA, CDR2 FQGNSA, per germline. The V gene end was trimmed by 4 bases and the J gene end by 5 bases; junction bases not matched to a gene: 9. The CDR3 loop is CASSYQGAERTEAFF. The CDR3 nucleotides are TGTGCCAGCAGCTACCAGGGGGCCGAGCGGACTGAAGCTTTCTTT.

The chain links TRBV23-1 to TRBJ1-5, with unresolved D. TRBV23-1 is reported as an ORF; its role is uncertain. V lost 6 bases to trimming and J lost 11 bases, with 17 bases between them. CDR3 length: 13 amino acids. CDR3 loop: CASSQGPPRTQHF. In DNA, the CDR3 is TGCGCCAGCAGCCAAGGGCCCCCTCGGACCCAGCATTTT.

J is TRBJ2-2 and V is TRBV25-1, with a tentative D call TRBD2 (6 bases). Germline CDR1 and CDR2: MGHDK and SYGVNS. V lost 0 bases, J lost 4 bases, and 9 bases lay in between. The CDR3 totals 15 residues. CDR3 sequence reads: CASSEYWRGTGELFF. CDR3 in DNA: TGTGCCAGCAGTGAATACTGGCGGGGCACCGGGGAGCTGTTTTTT.

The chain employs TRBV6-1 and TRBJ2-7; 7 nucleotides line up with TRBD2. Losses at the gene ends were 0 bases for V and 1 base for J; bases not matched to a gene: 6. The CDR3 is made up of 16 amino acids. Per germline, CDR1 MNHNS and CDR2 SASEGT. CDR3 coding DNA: TGTGCCAGCAGTGAAGCGCTTAGCGGGCGATCCTACGAGCAGTACTTC. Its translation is CASSEALSGRSYEQYF.

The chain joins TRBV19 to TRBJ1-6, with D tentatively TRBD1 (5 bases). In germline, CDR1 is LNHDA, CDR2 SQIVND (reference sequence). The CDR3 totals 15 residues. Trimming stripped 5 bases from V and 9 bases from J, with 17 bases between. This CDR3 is CASSVFATGVSPLHF. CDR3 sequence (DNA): TGTGCCAGTAGTGTTTTCGCAACAGGAGTTTCACCCCTCCACTTT.

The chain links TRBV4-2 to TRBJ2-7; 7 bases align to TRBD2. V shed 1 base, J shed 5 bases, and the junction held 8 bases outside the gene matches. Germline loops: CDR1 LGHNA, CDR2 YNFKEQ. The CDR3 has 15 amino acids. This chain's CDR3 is CASSQVGGPADEQYF. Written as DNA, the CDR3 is TGTGCCAGCAGCCAAGTGGGAGGGCCGGCCGACGAGCAGTACTTC.

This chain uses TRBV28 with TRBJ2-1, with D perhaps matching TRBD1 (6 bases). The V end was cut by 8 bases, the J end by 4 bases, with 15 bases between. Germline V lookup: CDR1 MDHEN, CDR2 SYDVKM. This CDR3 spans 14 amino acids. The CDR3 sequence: CASLRDTIYNEQFF. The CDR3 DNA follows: TGTGCCAGCCTTAGGGACACGATATACAATGAGCAGTTCTTC.

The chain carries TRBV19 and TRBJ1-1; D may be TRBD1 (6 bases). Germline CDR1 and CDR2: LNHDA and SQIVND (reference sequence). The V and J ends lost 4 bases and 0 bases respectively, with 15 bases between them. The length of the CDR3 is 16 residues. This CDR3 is CASSTRPGQLNTEAFF. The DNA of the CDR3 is TGTGCCAGTAGTACTAGACCCGGACAGTTGAACACTGAAGCTTTCTTT.

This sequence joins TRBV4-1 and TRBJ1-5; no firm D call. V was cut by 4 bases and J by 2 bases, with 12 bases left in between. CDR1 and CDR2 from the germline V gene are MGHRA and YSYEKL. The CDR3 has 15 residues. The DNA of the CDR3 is TGCGCCAGCAGCCCCCACCGGGGTCGCAATCAGCCCCAGCATTTT. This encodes CASSPHRGRNQPQHF.

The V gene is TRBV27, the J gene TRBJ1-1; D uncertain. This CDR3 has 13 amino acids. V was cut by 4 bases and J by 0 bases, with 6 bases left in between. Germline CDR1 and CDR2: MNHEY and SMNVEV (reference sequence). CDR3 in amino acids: CASSSYMNTEAFF. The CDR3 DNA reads TGTGCCAGCAGTTCGTATATGAACACTGAAGCTTTCTTT.

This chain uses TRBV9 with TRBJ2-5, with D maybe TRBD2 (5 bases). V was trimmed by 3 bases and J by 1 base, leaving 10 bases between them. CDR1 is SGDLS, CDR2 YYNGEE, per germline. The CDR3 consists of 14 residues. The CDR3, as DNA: TGTGCCAGCAGCGCAGGACTCTCCCAAGAGACCCAGTACTTC. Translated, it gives CASSAGLSQETQYF.

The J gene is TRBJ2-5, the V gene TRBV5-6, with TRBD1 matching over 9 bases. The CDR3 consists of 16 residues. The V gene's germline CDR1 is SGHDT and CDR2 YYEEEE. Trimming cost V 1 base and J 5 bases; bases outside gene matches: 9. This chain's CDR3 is CASSLLGQGTRETQYF. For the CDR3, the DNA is TGTGCCAGCAGCTTGCTCGGACAGGGGACTCGTGAGACCCAGTACTTC.

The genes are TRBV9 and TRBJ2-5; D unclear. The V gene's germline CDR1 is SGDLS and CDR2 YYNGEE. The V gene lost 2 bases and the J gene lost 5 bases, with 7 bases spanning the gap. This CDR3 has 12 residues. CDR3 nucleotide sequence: TGTGCCAGCAGCGTCCACGGGGAGACCCAGTACTTC. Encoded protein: CASSVHGETQYF.

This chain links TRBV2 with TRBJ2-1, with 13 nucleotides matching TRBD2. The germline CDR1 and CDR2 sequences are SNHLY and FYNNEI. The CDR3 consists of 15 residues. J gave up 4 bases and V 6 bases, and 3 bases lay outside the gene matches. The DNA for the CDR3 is TGTGCCAGCAGGCTACTAGCGGGAGGGTACAATGAGCAGTTCTTC. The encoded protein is CASRLLAGGYNEQFF.

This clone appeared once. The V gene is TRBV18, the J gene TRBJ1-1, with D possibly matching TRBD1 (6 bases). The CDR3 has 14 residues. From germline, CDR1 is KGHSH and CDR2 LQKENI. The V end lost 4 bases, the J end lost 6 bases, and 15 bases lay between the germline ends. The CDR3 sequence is CASSLRAGQPEAFF. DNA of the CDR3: TGTGCCAGCTCACTCCGGGCTGGACAGCCTGAAGCTTTCTTT.

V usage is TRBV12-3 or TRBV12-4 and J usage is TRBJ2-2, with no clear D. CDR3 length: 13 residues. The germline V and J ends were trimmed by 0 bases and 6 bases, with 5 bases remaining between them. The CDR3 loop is CASSLAQSGELFF. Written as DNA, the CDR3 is TGTGCCAGCAGTTTAGCACAGTCCGGGGAGCTGTTTTTT.

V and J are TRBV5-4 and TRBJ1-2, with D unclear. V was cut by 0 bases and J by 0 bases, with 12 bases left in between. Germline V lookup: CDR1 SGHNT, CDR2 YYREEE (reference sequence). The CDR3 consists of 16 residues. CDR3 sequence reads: CASSLGVAQANYGYTF. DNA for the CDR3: TGTGCCAGCAGCTTGGGGGTGGCGCAGGCTAACTATGGCTACACCTTC.

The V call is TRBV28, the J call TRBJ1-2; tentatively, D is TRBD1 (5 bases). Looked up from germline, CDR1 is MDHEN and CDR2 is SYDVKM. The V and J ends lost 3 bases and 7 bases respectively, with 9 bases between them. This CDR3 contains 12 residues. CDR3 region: CASSFGGAGYTF. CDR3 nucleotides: TGTGCCAGCAGTTTCGGCGGGGCTGGCTACACCTTC.

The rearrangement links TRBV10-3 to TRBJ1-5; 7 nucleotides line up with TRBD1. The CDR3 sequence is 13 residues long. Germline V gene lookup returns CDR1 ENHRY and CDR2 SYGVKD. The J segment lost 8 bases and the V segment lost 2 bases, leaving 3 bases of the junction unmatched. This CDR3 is CAISERGREPQHF. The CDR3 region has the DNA TGTGCCATCAGTGAGAGGGGGCGGGAGCCCCAGCATTTT.